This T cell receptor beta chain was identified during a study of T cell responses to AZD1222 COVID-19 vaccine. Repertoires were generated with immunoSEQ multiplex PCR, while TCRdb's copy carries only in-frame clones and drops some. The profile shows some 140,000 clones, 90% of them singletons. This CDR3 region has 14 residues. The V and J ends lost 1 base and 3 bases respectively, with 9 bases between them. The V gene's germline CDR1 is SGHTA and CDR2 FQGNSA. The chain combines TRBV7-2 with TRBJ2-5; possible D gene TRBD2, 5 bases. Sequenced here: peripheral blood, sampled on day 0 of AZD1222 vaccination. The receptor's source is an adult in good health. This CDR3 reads CASSLVATKETQYF. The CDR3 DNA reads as TGTGCCAGCAGCTTAGTAGCGACTAAAGAGACCCAGTACTTC.